This entry lists 7 T cell receptor beta chains sequenced from one sample in a study of tumor-infiltrating lymphocytes in primary liver carcinoma. Germline DNA was extracted too, while blood RNA derived from unsorted whole blood. TCR beta cDNA was made from around 460 ng total RNA with a constant-region primer. Libraries covering TCR beta were generated through three nested multiplex PCR rounds (using a slightly modified ARM-PCR). The opening two PCR rounds, around 9 cycles each, paired TRBV1-TRBV30 forward primers with a C-beta reverse primer. TCRdb used MiXCR to reprocess the multiplex PCR reads, holding one entry per CDR3 protein. The sample lists around 170,000 distinct CDR3 sequences; 60% were seen once. Material for sequencing was peripheral blood. The receptors were sampled from a middle-aged man with primary liver carcinoma and hepatitis B virus infection.

Remarks on this clonotype: The junction departs from the called germline gene at one end, perhaps through a read error. V and J are TRBV4-2 and TRBJ1-1; TRBD1 matches at 7 bases. This CDR3 contains 16 residues. The germline gives CDR1 LGHNA, CDR2 YNFKEQ. The chain's CDR3 is CASREGAGGGGPEAFF. For the CDR3, the DNA is TGTGCCAGCAGGGAGGGGGCAGGGGGTGGGGGTCCTGAAGCCTTCTTT.

The V call is TRBV11-2, the J call TRBJ2-2; no clear D. This CDR3 is 14 amino acids long. V was cut by 0 bases and J by 7 bases, with 9 bases left in between. Germline V gives CDR1 SGHAT, CDR2 FQNNGV. In DNA, the CDR3 is TGTGCCAGCAGCTTAGACTTTCACAACGGGGAGCTGTTTTTT. This codes for CASSLDFHNGELFF.

In this sample, this clonotype turned up a few times. The chain recombines TRBV12-3 or TRBV12-4 with TRBJ2-1, with unresolved D. V was cut by 3 bases and J by 12 bases, with 12 bases left in between. The CDR3 runs to 12 residues. This CDR3 is CASSLSDTSQFF. CDR3 DNA: TGTGCCAGCAGTTTGTCCGATACCTCGCAGTTCTTC.

This chain links TRBV6-5 with TRBJ1-2; no definite D call. Germline loops: CDR1 MNHEY, CDR2 SVGAGI. V dropped 6 bases and J dropped 4 bases, with 12 bases sitting between them. The CDR3 extends over 13 amino acids. CDR3 loop: CASSTSQFYGYTF. The CDR3 nucleotides are TGTGCCAGCAGCACGAGCCAGTTCTATGGCTACACCTTC.

The gene calls are TRBV12-3 or TRBV12-4 and TRBJ2-1, with a possible D match to TRBD2 (5 bases). The CDR3 loop spans 17 amino acids. Trimming took off 5 bases at V and 6 bases at J, with 23 bases between the two ends. The chain's CDR3 is CASSRLSYGESRNEQFF. As DNA, the CDR3 is TGTGCCAGCAGTCGACTCAGTTATGGGGAGAGTCGCAATGAGCAGTTCTTC.

In regard to this clonotype: The junction and the germline gene differ at one end; a read error may be behind it. The chain joins TRBV11-2 to TRBJ1-3; tentative D call: TRBD1 (5 bases). The CDR3 loop spans 15 amino acids. In germline, CDR1 is SGHAT, CDR2 FQNNGV. CDR3 region: CVSSPVTGPGNTIYF. For the CDR3, the DNA is TGTGTCAGCAGCCCCGTTACAGGTCCTGGAAACACCATATATTTT.

Worth noting for this clonotype: At one end the junction does not follow the germline gene, possibly because of a read error. The chain has TRBV11-2 and TRBJ2-2; possible D gene TRBD2, 5 bases. Germline lookup yields CDR1 SGHAT and CDR2 FQNNGV. The CDR3 runs 14 residues. The CDR3 sequence is CVSSLSRNTGELFF. The DNA of the CDR3 is TGTGTCAGCAGCTTATCCCGGAACACCGGGGAACTGTTTTTT. The whole variable domain, filled in from reference TRBV11-2 and TRBJ2-2, reads EAGVAQSPRYKIIEKRQSVAFWCNPISGHATLYWYQQILGQGPKLLIQFQNNGVVDDSQLPKDRFSAERLKGVDSTLKIQPAKLEDSAVYLCVSSLSRNTGELFFGEGSRLTVL.